This T cell receptor beta chain was sequenced for a study of T cell repertoires in cytomegalovirus infection. About the research overall: Public TCR beta signatures were indicative of both CMV infection and a matching HLA type.

TCRdb reprocessed the reads with MiXCR, giving one entry per CDR3 protein. The sample includes roughly 500,000 distinct CDR3 sequences, about 15% of them seen just once. The V gene lost 5 bases and the J gene lost 0 bases, with 5 bases spanning the gap. Germline V gene sequence: CDR1 MNHEY, CDR2 SMNVEV (reference sequence). This CDR3 comprises 13 residues. Sequencing was performed on CD8+ T cells from PBMCs. The source is a human donor in good health (CMV status not recorded). Some clones in this sample may be carry-over from other donors' samples. The J gene is TRBJ1-5, the V gene TRBV27; D ambiguous. CDR3 sequence reads: CASSIISNQPQHF. CDR3 coding DNA: TGTGCCAGCAGTATAATTAGCAATCAGCCCCAGCATTTT.